The present entry profiles one T cell receptor beta chain with its context. Its antigen is still unknown. Genomic DNA per cell subset filled all wells of several immunoSEQ plates. Sequenced by immunoSEQ multiplex PCR; TCRdb stores in-frame clones only, minus some. The sample has millions of clones, approximately 93% seen once. These data belong to a study of shared clonotypes between healthy human individuals. Germline values: CDR1 SGHVS, CDR2 FQNEAQ. Between the trimmed V and J ends, which lost 5 bases and 4 bases, there was a span of 13 bases. The CDR3 contains 14 residues. Overall study findings and caveats: It was only blood that was sampled, and tissue repertoires likely differ. Shared across several donors were roughly 4.7% of the naive CD4 clonotypes. Sharing of clonotypes among donors was expected to vary with sequencing depth.

Sequenced material: naive CD4+ T cells from PBMCs. The sample's subset: CD45RA+ positively selected. The chain employs TRBV7-8 and TRBJ2-3; a weak D match, TRBD1 (5 bases). The clonotype comes from a man between 18 and 35 years old in good health. Some clones in this sample may be carry-over from other donors' samples. In DNA form, the CDR3 reads TGTGCCAGCAGCCCGGGCCGCAGGGCAGATACGCAGTATTTT. Its protein is CASSPGRRADTQYF.